This entry lists 30 T cell receptor beta chains sequenced from one sample in a study of T cell responses to AZD1222 COVID-19 vaccine (dated by TCRdb to the early 2020s). What the time point label conveys for this sample: baseline before first vaccination. The receptor library was made with the immunoSEQ multiplex PCR assay. The table was pulled from immuneACCESS by TCRdb, which kept in-frame rearrangements only. Such tables lose some clones; where checked, under half of the loss comes from unresolved V genes, and the rest has no known cause. The sample includes about 130,000 clones, with about nine tenths observed a single time. About 1.5% of the sample belongs to the ten largest clones. Here the sequenced sample was peripheral blood, taken on day 0 of AZD1222 vaccination. These receptors all stem from an adult in good health.

J is TRBJ1-6 and V is TRBV5-1; D perhaps matches TRBD1 (6 bases). The CDR3 runs to 16 residues. V lost 4 bases and J lost 6, with 17 bases in between. Germline V gene lookup returns CDR1 SGHRS and CDR2 YFSETQ. CDR3 coding DNA: TGCGCCAGCAGCCTGAACTTAGGGGGAATTAATTCACCCCTCCACTTT. Its protein is CASSLNLGGINSPLHF.

With respect to this clone: A junction end diverges from the germline sequence, so it may reflect a read error. The CDR3 nucleotides read TGTGCCAGCAGTTTAGGACGGATCTCTGGAAACACCATATATTTT. Amino acid sequence: CASSLGRISGNTIYF. V gene TRBV13 combines with J gene TRBJ1-3; no firm D call. Germline V lookup: CDR1 PRHDT, CDR2 FYEKMQ (reference sequence). The CDR3 totals 15 residues.

The V and J genes are TRBV7-9 and TRBJ1-2; D is perhaps TRBD1 (5 bases). Germline V gene sequence: CDR1 SEHNR, CDR2 FQNEAQ (reference sequence). Trimming took off 5 bases at V and 8 bases at J, with 15 bases between the two ends. This CDR3 region has 13 residues. DNA of the CDR3: TGTGCCAGCAGCAGTTCCGGGGCCAGGGGCTACACCTTC. It is translated as CASSSSGARGYTF.

The chain links TRBV10-3 to TRBJ2-1; tentative D call: TRBD2 (7 bases). The V end lost 7 bases, the J end lost 7 bases, and 17 bases lay between the germline ends. The CDR3 length is 14 residues. CDR1 and CDR2 (germline): ENHRY, SYGVKD. CDR3 protein: CAINRGARGNEQFF. The CDR3 region has the DNA TGTGCCATCAACCGGGGGGCCCGGGGGAATGAGCAGTTCTTC.

This sequence joins TRBV5-4 and TRBJ2-7; D may correspond to TRBD1 or TRBD2 (6 bases each). CDR1 and CDR2 from the germline V gene are SGHNT and YYREEE (reference sequence). The CDR3 consists of 15 residues. With 0 bases removed from V and 0 bases from J, the gap between germline ends came to 10 bases. CDR3 DNA sequence: TGTGCCAGCAGCTTGGCTAGGGGGGCCTCCTACGAGCAGTACTTC. It translates to CASSLARGASYEQYF.

The rearrangement joins TRBV6-2 or TRBV6-3 to TRBJ2-5; weak D call: TRBD2 (6 bases). The V gene lost 5 bases and the J gene lost 10 bases, with 20 bases spanning the gap. The length of the CDR3 is 14 residues. Per germline, CDR1 MNHEY and CDR2 SVGEGT. This CDR3 reads CASSHFGTPLLQYF. The CDR3 DNA reads TGTGCCAGCAGTCACTTTGGGACTCCGCTTCTCCAGTACTTC.

This chain connects TRBV28 to TRBJ1-1; D is uncertain. The CDR3 loop spans 11 amino acids. The V gene's germline CDR1 is MDHEN and CDR2 SYDVKM. The V end was cut by 10 bases, the J end by 0 bases, with 6 bases between. Here the CDR3 reads CATRMNTEAFF. The CDR3 nucleotides are TGTGCCACCCGGATGAACACTGAAGCTTTCTTT.

The V gene is TRBV19, the J gene TRBJ2-5; TRBD1 or TRBD2 may be the D gene (6 bases each). The CDR3 consists of 15 residues. V lost 4 bases and J 2 bases, leaving 14 bases between the germline ends. Per the germline V gene, CDR1 is LNHDA and CDR2 is SQIVND (reference sequence). CDR3 amino acids: CASSTWGAVQETQYF. The CDR3 coding sequence is TGTGCCAGTAGTACGTGGGGGGCTGTACAAGAGACCCAGTACTTC. The whole variable domain, remainder taken from reference TRBV19 and TRBJ2-5, is DGGITQSPKYLFRKEGQNVTLSCEQNLNHDAMYWYRQDPGQGLRLIYYSQIVNDFQKGDIAEGYSVSREKKESFPLTVTSAQKNPTAFYLCASSTWGAVQETQYFGPGTRLLVL.

V usage is TRBV5-6 and J usage is TRBJ2-7; D is unresolved. Germline-derived CDR1 and CDR2 are SGHDT and YYEEEE. This CDR3 contains 13 residues. Trimming took off 0 bases at V and 4 bases at J, with 8 bases between the two ends. The CDR3 DNA is TGTGCCAGCAGCTTGGGGGGTAGGTACGAGCAGTACTTC. Its translation: CASSLGGRYEQYF.

The V call is TRBV4-2, the J call TRBJ2-7, with 10 nucleotides matching TRBD1. This CDR3 has 12 amino acids. Germline loops: CDR1 LGHNA, CDR2 YNFKEQ. Unmatched junction bases numbered 0, after V lost 8 bases and J lost 2 bases. Here the CDR3 DNA reads TGTGCCAGCGGGACAGGGGCCTACGAGCAGTACTTC. Translated, it gives CASGTGAYEQYF.

This clone occurred once. The J gene is TRBJ2-7, the V gene TRBV15; D perhaps matches TRBD1 (6 bases). The CDR3 totals 14 residues. V gave up 0 bases and J gave up 2 bases, with 8 bases separating them. Germline V CDR1 and CDR2: LNHNV, YYDKDF (reference sequence). CDR3 amino acids: CATSRESGAYEQYF. CDR3 sequence (DNA): TGTGCCACCAGCAGAGAATCAGGGGCCTACGAGCAGTACTTC. Looking up the rest from reference TRBV15 and TRBJ2-7 gives the full variable domain: DAMVIQNPRYQVTQFGKPVTLSCSQTLNHNVMYWYQQKSSQAPKLLFHYYDKDFNNEADTPDNFQSRRPNTSFCFLDIRSPGLGDTAMYLCATSRESGAYEQYFGPGTRLTVT.

V usage is TRBV30 and J usage is TRBJ2-5; 8 bases are shared with TRBD2. V shed 1 base, J shed 5 bases, and the junction held 6 bases outside the gene matches. Germline values: CDR1 GTSNPN, CDR2 SVGIG (reference sequence). The CDR3 length is 14 residues. This CDR3 reads CAWSAPGGMETQYF. CDR3 DNA sequence: TGTGCCTGGAGTGCTCCGGGGGGGATGGAGACCCAGTACTTC.

CDR3 protein: CASSFLAGGQSYEQYF. In nucleotides, the CDR3 is TGTGCCAGCAGCTTCCTAGCGGGGGGGCAATCCTACGAGCAGTACTTC. The gene calls are TRBV7-3 and TRBJ2-7; the match to TRBD2 covers 12 bases. CDR1 is SGHTA and CDR2 is FQGTGA in the germline V gene. With 3 bases clipped from V and 1 base from J, the junction kept 4 bases outside the gene matches. This CDR3 contains 16 residues.

This chain uses TRBV7-2 with TRBJ2-7; 9 bases fit TRBD1. CDR3 length: 15 amino acids. Germline CDR1 is SGHTA and CDR2 is FQGNSA. With V trimmed by 2 bases and J by 2 bases, 4 bases remained unmatched. The CDR3 here is CASSLIGTGTYEQYF. CDR3 sequence (DNA): TGTGCCAGCAGCTTAATAGGGACAGGGACCTACGAGCAGTACTTC.

The chain carries TRBV2 and TRBJ1-5, with 9 bases aligning to TRBD1. J gave up 7 bases and V 6 bases, and 7 bases lay outside the gene matches. This CDR3 is 14 amino acids long. Germline CDR1 reads SNHLY; CDR2 reads FYNNEI. The DNA for the CDR3 is TGTGCCAGCAGACTACAGGGGGCGCGGCAGCCCCAGCATTTT. Translation gives CASRLQGARQPQHF.

This clone was recorded only once. The gene calls are TRBV5-1 and TRBJ2-1, with no clear D. Germline assignment: CDR1 SGHRS and CDR2 YFSETQ. V lost 4 bases to trimming and J lost 8 bases, with 16 bases between them. The CDR3 consists of 14 residues. The CDR3 here is CASSLPTPWDEQFF. The CDR3 coding sequence is TGCGCCAGCAGCCTTCCGACTCCTTGGGATGAGCAGTTCTTC.

CDR3 DNA: TGTGCCAGCACCCTCCCTGGAAACACCATATATTTT. Protein sequence: CASTLPGNTIYF. The chain joins TRBV6-5 to TRBJ1-3; D gene ambiguous. The CDR3 has 12 amino acids. Trimming shortened V by 7 bases and J by 2 bases, and 6 bases separated the two germline ends. The germline gives CDR1 MNHEY, CDR2 SVGAGI.

This sequence joins TRBV5-4 and TRBJ1-1; no reliable D call. Germline assignment: CDR1 SGHNT and CDR2 YYREEE (reference sequence). The CDR3 is 12 amino acids. Trimming pared 0 bases from V and 11 bases from J, leaving 11 bases between. The CDR3 protein is CASSLGPGMAFF. CDR3 DNA sequence: TGTGCCAGCAGCTTGGGACCGGGAATGGCTTTCTTT.

This chain links TRBV7-3 with TRBJ1-4; D gene uncertain. Germline CDR1 is SGHTA and CDR2 is FQGTGA. Trimming shortened V by 2 bases and J by 3 bases, and 10 bases separated the two germline ends. This CDR3 has 15 amino acids. CDR3 amino acids: CASSLRPAPNEKLFF. The CDR3 nucleotides read TGTGCCAGCAGCTTACGGCCGGCCCCTAATGAAAAACTGTTTTTT.

This clone was counted between two and nine times. The CDR3 nucleotides are TGTGCCAGCAGCCCCGGGGAAGCCCCAACTAATGAAAAACTGTTTTTT. It is translated as CASSPGEAPTNEKLFF. The chain has TRBV4-2 and TRBJ1-4; D unresolved. In germline, CDR1 is LGHNA, CDR2 YNFKEQ. The CDR3 is 16 residues long. Deletions cut 4 bases from V and 0 bases from J, with 12 bases between.

The chain employs TRBV9 and TRBJ1-2; a weak D match, TRBD1 (5 bases). The CDR3 contains 14 residues. The V and J ends lost 4 bases and 8 bases respectively, with 18 bases between them. From germline, CDR1 is SGDLS and CDR2 YYNGEE. The CDR3 protein is CASSSVGGLGGYTF. The CDR3 coding sequence is TGTGCCAGCAGCTCCGTGGGGGGTCTGGGCGGCTACACCTTC.

The chain is built from TRBV19 and TRBJ2-6; D is possibly TRBD2 (5 bases). Between the trimmed V and J ends, which lost 3 bases and 0 bases, there was a span of 9 bases. The CDR3 has 16 amino acids. The germline V gene has CDR1 LNHDA and CDR2 SQIVND (reference sequence). The CDR3 is CASSIRRGSGANVLTF. The DNA of the CDR3 is TGTGCCAGTAGTATTCGACGGGGCTCTGGGGCCAACGTCCTGACTTTC.

V is TRBV6-2 or TRBV6-3 and J is TRBJ1-2, with 8 positions matching TRBD1. V trimming: 2 bases; J trimming: 8 bases; junction bases outside the gene matches: 13. The CDR3 length is 16 residues. The germline CDR1 and CDR2 sequences are MNHEY and SVGEGT. Here the CDR3 DNA reads TGTGCCAGCAGTTACACCCTCGGACAGGGAAAAGAAGGCTACACCTTC. Encoded protein: CASSYTLGQGKEGYTF.

J is TRBJ1-4 and V is TRBV5-4; TRBD1 aligns across 12 bases. With V trimmed by 0 bases and J by 6 bases, 12 bases remained unmatched. Germline loops: CDR1 SGHNT, CDR2 YYREEE (reference sequence). The CDR3 sequence is 19 residues long. The CDR3 DNA reads TGTGCCAGCAGCTTGGCCATCGGGACAGGGGGCGTCGGATATGAAAAACTGTTTTTT. This encodes CASSLAIGTGGVGYEKLFF.

In this sample, this clone turned up a few times. The rearrangement joins TRBV27 to TRBJ1-6; weak D call: TRBD1 (6 bases). The CDR3 sequence is 15 residues long. The V and J ends lost 1 base and 7 bases respectively, with 11 bases between them. The germline V gene encodes CDR1 MNHEY and CDR2 SMNVEV (reference sequence). CDR3 nucleotide sequence: TGTGCCAGCAGTTTATTGGGGGCGGGGAATTCACCCCTCCACTTT. Translating gives CASSLLGAGNSPLHF.

The chain combines TRBV5-1 with TRBJ1-6; unclear D gene. The CDR3 runs to 17 residues. V lost 3 bases, J lost 0 bases, and 13 bases lay in between. Germline-derived CDR1 and CDR2 are SGHRS and YFSETQ. The CDR3 coding sequence is TGCGCCAGCAGCTCGGACGGACTGAGCTCCTATAATTCACCCCTCCACTTT. Translation gives CASSSDGLSSYNSPLHF.

The rearrangement joins TRBV3-1 (or the pseudogene TRBV3-2) to TRBJ1-5, with D perhaps matching TRBD1 (5 bases). From germline, CDR1 is LGHDT and CDR2 YNNKEL (reference sequence). This CDR3 spans 19 amino acids. V was cut by 0 bases and J by 4 bases, with 22 bases left in between. The CDR3 region has the DNA TGTGCCAGCAGCCAAGACTACCCTTCCACCGGGACGACGAATCAGCCCCAGCATTTT. Protein product: CASSQDYPSTGTTNQPQHF.

The rearrangement uses TRBV28 and TRBJ1-6; D call uncertain. Germline V CDR1 and CDR2: MDHEN, SYDVKM. Deletions cut 2 bases from V and 5 bases from J, with 10 bases between. This CDR3 comprises 15 residues. CDR3 in DNA: TGTGCCAGCAGTTTACCGGGCCTAGATAATTCACCCCTCCACTTT. It encodes CASSLPGLDNSPLHF.

J is TRBJ2-2 and V is TRBV7-2; D gene uncertain. Germline CDR1 is SGHTA and CDR2 is FQGNSA. The CDR3 spans 11 residues. V was pared by 5 bases and J by 7 bases, with 5 bases between. The CDR3 DNA reads as TGTGCCAGCAGCCCGGGCGGGGAGCTGTTTTTT. It is translated as CASSPGGELFF.

The chain carries TRBV28 and TRBJ1-2, with 7 bases identical to TRBD1. The germline gives CDR1 MDHEN, CDR2 SYDVKM. The trim removed 5 bases at V and 6 bases at J, leaving 21 bases unmatched. This CDR3 is built from 18 residues. DNA of the CDR3: TGTGCCAGCAGTCCGAGCTCAACAGGGGCCGCCGCGATACATGGCTACACCTTC. Translated: CASSPSSTGAAAIHGYTF.